The present T cell receptor beta chain was sequenced within a study of tumor-infiltrating lymphocytes in primary liver carcinoma. On this clonotype itself: It may be a read error: a sequence one base away is much more abundant.

Researchers generated TCR beta cDNA from about 500 ng of total RNA, relying on a constant-region primer. Slightly modified ARM-PCR served as the procedure for the TCR beta libraries. These libraries came from three rounds of nested multiplex PCR. Both of the initial two PCR rounds ran for about 9 cycles and employed TRBV1-TRBV30 forward primers alongside a C-beta reverse primer. TCRdb recomputed calls from the multiplex PCR reads with MiXCR, one row per CDR3 protein. The repertoire has fewer than 85,000 distinct CDR3 sequences, 69% of them found once; the top ten carry about 25%. Between about 19 and 34 mg of unsorted bulk tissue served as the source from which RNA and DNA were co-extracted. By surgical resection, the patients were treated for their primary liver carcinoma. This CDR3 is 15 amino acids long. Germline CDR1 is SGHRS and CDR2 is YFSETQ.

The V call is TRBV5-1, the J call TRBJ2-7, with TRBD2 as a possible D gene (6 bases). The TCR was taken from a man aged 35 to 55 with primary liver carcinoma and hepatitis B virus infection. Input material: tumor-adjacent normal liver tissue. CDR3 region: CASSPHATSIYELYF. The CDR3 region has the DNA TGCGCCAGCAGCCCCCACGCGACTAGTATCTACGAGCTGTACTTC.